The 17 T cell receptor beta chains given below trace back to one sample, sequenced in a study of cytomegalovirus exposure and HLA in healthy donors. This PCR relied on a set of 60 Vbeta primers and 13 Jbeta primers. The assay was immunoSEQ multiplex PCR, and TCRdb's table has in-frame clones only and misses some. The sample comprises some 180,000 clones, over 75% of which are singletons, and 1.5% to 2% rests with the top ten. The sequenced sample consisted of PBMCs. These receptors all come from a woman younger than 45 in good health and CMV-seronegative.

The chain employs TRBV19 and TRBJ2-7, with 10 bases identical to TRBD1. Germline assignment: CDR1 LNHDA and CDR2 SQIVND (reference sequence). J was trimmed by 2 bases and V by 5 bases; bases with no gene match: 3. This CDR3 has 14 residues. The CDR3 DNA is TGTGCCAGTAGTGCGACAGGGGGCGCCTACGAGCAGTACTTC. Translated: CASSATGGAYEQYF.

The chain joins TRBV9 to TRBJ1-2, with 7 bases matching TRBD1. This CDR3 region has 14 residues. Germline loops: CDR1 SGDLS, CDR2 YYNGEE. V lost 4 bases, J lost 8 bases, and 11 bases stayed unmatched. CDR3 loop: CASSSELTGYGYTF. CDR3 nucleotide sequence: TGTGCCAGCAGCTCTGAGTTGACAGGGTACGGCTACACCTTC.

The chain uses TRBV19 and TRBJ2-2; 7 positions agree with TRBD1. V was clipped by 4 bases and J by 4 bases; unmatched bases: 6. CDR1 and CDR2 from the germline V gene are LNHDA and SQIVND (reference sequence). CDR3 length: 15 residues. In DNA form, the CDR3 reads TGTGCCAGTAGTACAGGACAGGTCTTCACCGGGGAGCTGTTTTTT. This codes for CASSTGQVFTGELFF.

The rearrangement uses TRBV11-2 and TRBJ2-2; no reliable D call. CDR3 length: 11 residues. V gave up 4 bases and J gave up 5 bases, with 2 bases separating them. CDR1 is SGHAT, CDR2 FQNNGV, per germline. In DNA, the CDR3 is TGTGCCAGCAGCTCTACCGGGGAGCTGTTTTTT. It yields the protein CASSSTGELFF.

The CDR3 DNA reads TGTGCCAGCAGTGAAGTTCTAGCTCAAGAGACCCAGTACTTC. Translating gives CASSEVLAQETQYF. The chain couples TRBV25-1 to TRBJ2-5, with TRBD2 as a possible D gene (5 bases). Per the germline V gene, CDR1 is MGHDK and CDR2 is SYGVNS. V lost 2 bases and J 2 bases, leaving 9 bases between the germline ends. This CDR3 is 14 amino acids long.

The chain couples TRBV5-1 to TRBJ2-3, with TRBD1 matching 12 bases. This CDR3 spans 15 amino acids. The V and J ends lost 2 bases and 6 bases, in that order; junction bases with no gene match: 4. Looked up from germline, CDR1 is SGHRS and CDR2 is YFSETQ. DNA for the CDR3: TGCGCCAGCAGCTTCGGGACAGGGGGCTCGGATACGCAGTATTTT. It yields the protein CASSFGTGGSDTQYF. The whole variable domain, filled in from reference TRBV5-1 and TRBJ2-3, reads KAGVTQTPRYLIKTRGQQVTLSCSPISGHRSVSWYQQTPGQGLQFLFEYFSETQRNKGNFPGRFSGRQFSNSRSEMNVSTLELGDSALYLCASSFGTGGSDTQYFGPGTRLTVL.

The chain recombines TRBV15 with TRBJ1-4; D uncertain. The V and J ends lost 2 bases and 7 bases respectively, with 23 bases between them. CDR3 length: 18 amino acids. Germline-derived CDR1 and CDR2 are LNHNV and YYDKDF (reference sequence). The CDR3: CATSRKSYGSIGPEKLFF. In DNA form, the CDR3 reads TGTGCCACCAGCAGAAAGAGTTATGGGAGTATAGGGCCTGAAAAACTGTTTTTT.

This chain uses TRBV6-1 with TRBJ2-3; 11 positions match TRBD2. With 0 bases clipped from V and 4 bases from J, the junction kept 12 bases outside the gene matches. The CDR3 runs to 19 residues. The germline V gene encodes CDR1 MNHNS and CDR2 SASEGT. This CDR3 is CASSEARIAGGVGPDTQYF. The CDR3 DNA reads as TGTGCCAGCAGTGAAGCGAGAATAGCGGGGGGGGTTGGGCCAGATACGCAGTATTTT.

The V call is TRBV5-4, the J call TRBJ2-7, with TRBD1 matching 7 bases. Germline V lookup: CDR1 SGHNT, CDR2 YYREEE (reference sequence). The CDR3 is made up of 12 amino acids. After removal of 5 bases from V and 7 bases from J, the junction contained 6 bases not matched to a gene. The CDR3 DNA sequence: TGTGCCAGCAGGTTACCAGGGGGTGAGCAGTACTTC. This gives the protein CASRLPGGEQYF.

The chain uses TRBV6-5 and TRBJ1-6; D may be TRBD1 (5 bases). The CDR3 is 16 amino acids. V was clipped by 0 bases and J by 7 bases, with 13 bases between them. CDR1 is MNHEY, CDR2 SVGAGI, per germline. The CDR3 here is CASSYSIVQGNSPLHF. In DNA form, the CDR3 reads TGTGCCAGCAGTTACTCGATAGTTCAGGGCAATTCACCCCTCCACTTT.

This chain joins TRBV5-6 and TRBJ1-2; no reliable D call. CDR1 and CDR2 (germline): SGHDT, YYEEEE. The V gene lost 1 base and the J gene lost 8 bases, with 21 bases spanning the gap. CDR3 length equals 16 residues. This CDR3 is CASSLKNAGPVGGYTF. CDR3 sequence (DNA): TGTGCCAGCAGCTTGAAAAATGCAGGTCCCGTCGGAGGCTACACCTTC.

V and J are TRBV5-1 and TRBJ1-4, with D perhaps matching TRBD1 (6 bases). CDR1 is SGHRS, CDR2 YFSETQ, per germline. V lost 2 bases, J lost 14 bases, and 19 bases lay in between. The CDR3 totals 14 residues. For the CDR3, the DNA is TGCGCCAGCAGCTTTGGGAGGGAAAAGGGACATCTGTTTTTT. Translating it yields CASSFGREKGHLFF.

The CDR3 here is CASSTAADTRGYTF. In DNA, the CDR3 is TGTGCCAGTAGTACGGCAGCCGATACTAGGGGCTACACCTTC. The chain recombines TRBV19 with TRBJ1-2; D is uncertain. Trimming stripped 4 bases from V and 8 bases from J, with 17 bases between. Germline V lookup: CDR1 LNHDA, CDR2 SQIVND (reference sequence). The CDR3 is 14 amino acids. The whole variable domain, remainder taken from reference TRBV19 and TRBJ1-2, is DGGITQSPKYLFRKEGQNVTLSCEQNLNHDAMYWYRQDPGQGLRLIYYSQIVNDFQKGDIAEGYSVSREKKESFPLTVTSAQKNPTAFYLCASSTAADTRGYTFGSGTRLTVV.

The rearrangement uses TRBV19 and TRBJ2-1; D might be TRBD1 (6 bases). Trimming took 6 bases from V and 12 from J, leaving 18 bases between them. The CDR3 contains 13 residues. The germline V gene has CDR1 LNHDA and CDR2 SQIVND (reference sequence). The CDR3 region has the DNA TGTGCCAGTAGCCCGACGACCCAGGGGATGCAGTTCTTC. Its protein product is CASSPTTQGMQFF.

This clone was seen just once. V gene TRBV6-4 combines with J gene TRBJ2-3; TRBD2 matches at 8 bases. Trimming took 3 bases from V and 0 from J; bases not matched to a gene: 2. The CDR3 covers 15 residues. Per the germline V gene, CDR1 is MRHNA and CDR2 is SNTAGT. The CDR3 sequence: CASSELADSTDTQYF. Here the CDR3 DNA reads TGTGCCAGCAGTGAACTAGCGGACAGCACAGATACGCAGTATTTT.

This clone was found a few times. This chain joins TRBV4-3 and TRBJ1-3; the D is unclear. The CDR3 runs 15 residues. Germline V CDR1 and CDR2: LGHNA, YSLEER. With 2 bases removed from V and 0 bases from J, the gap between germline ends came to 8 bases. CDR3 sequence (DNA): TGCGCCAGCAGCCAATATGCAGGCTCTGGAAACACCATATATTTT. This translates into CASSQYAGSGNTIYF.

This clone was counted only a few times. The CDR3 DNA sequence: TGTGCCAGCAGCTTAAGAGCCCAGGGAAGCGCAGATACGCAGTATTTT. It is translated as CASSLRAQGSADTQYF. V usage is TRBV7-6 and J usage is TRBJ2-3; tentatively, D is TRBD1 (5 bases). Per the germline V gene, CDR1 is SGHVS and CDR2 is FNYEAQ. This CDR3 contains 16 residues. The germline V and J ends were trimmed by 2 bases and 4 bases, with 16 bases remaining between them.